This T cell receptor beta chain was recorded in a study of CD8+CD57+ T cells in acquired aplastic anemia (dated by TCRdb to 2016 to 2018). Some background on the complete study: A mean of approximately 2.9 ug of DNA, ranging from about 0.2 to 27.4 ug, was extracted from sorted CD4+ and CD8+ cells. CD8+CD57+ expansion was defined as frequency above the mean frequency observed in healthy subjects.

The germline V gene (reference sequence) gives CDR1 as DFQATT and CDR2 as SNEGSKA. V was cut back by 0 bases and J by 2 bases, leaving a gap of 13 bases between them. Inclusive of the bounding cysteine and phenylalanine, the CDR3 is 15 residues long. Only the CDR3 region is kept as DNA, spanning 45 bases read in frame from base 1. This clonotype came up a few times. Its antigen is unknown. No base quality values were provided; no much bigger clone lies one nucleotide off. Results and caveats for the whole study, not just this receptor: Between patients and healthy controls, no significant difference in CD8+ Simpson's diversity was found (P=0.060). Nearly 30 CD8+ CDR3 sequences were found in both patients and controls but appeared to be highly expressed in patients and within the immunodominant clones of the patients.

Patients chosen for sequencing had shown expansion of CD8+CD57+ cells by flow cytometry. Every patient had a diagnosis of severe acquired aplastic anemia based on International Study of Aplastic Anemia and Agranulocytosis and Camitta criteria. No therapy had been received by the patients at the time of blood sampling. In this study, sorted CD4+ and CD8+ T cells from the blood of healthy subjects and of severe aplastic anemia patients had their TCR repertoires deep-sequenced. In the USA, patient enrollment took place under clinicaltrials.gov protocols 00001620, 01623167, 00001397, 00071045, 00081523 and 00961064. Ficoll-Paque density gradient centrifugation was used to isolate peripheral blood mononuclear cells. CD4+ and CD8+ T cells were sorted by FACS or magnetic beads before DNA extraction. TCR beta VDJ combination and CDR3 sequence profiling used genomic DNA as the template. An Illumina HiSeq 2000 was used for TCR repertoire sequencing. For the original study's pipeline: Repertoires were assessed using TRBV/TRBJ rearrangement plots, CDR3 size and DJ length profiles, and Simpson's diversity index. The most abundant DNA sequence in the deep sequencing data was taken as the immunodominant clone. CDR3 amino acid sequences were screened for sharing across subjects and were compared with published repertoires and the VDJdb database. The public reads were quality trimmed at Q25 with fastp and then assembled into clones with MiXCR by TCRdb, keeping productive beta chains. Each CDR3 protein appears once, grouped with its most common genes and DNA. These V and J calls originate from TCRdb's pipeline instead of the authors' own analysis. This sample lists about half a million distinct CDR3 sequences; under 40% were detected once. Of the sample, approximately 0.82% falls within the top ten clones.

The TCR was taken from a human donor with aplastic anemia. The sequencing sample was made of sorted CD4+, CD8+, or CD8+CD57+ T cells (not recorded which) from PBMCs. Rearrangement joined TRBV20-1 to TRBJ2-5; TRBD2 might be the D gene, on 5 matching bases. The bases are TGCAGTGCTAGAGATAGCCGGGGAAGTCAAGAGACCCAGTACTTC. This encodes CSARDSRGSQETQYF.